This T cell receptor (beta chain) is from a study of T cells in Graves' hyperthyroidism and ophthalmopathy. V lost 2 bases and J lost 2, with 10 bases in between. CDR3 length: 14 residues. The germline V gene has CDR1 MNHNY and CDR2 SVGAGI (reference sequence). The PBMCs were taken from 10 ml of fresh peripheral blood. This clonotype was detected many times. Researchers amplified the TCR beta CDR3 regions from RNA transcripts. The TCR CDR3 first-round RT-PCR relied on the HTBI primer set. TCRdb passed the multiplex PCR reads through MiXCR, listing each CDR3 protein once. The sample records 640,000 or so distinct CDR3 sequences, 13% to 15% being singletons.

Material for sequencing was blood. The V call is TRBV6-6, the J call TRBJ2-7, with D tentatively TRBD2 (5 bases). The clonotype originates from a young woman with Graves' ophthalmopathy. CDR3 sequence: CASSYLDLAYEQYF. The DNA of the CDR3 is TGTGCCAGCAGTTACCTGGACTTAGCCTACGAGCAGTACTTC.